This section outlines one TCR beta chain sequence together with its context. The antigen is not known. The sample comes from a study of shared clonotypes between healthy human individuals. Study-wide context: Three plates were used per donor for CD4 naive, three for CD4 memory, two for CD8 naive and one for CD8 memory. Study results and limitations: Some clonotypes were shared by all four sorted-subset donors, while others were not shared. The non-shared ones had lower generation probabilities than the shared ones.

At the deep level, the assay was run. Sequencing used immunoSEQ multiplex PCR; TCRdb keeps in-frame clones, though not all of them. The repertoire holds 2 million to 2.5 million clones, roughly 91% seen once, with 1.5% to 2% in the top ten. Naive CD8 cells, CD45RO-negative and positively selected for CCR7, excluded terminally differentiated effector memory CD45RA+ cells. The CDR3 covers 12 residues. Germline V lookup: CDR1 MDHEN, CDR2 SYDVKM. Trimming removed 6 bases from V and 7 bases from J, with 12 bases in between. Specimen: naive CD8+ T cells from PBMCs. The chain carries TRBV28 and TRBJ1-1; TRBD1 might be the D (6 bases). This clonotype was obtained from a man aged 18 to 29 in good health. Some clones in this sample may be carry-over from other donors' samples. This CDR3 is CASRRTVNEAFF. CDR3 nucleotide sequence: TGTGCCAGCAGGCGGACAGTCAATGAAGCTTTCTTT.